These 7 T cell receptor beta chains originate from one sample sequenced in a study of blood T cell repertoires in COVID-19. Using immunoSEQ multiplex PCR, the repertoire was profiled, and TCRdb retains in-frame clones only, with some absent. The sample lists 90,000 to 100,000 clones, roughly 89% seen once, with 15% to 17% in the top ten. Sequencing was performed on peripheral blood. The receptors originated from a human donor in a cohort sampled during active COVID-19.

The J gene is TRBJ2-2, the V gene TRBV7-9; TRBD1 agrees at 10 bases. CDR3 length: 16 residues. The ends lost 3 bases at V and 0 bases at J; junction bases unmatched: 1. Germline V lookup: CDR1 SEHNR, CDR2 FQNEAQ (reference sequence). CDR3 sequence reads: CASSLTGGANTGELFF. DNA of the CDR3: TGTGCCAGCAGCTTGACAGGGGGCGCGAACACCGGGGAGCTGTTTTTT. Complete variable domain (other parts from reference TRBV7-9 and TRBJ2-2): DTGVSQNPRHKITKRGQNVTFRCDPISEHNRLYWYRQTLGQGPEFLTYFQNEAQLEKSRLLSDRFSAERPKGSFSTLEIQRTEQGDSAMYLCASSLTGGANTGELFFGEGSRLTVL.

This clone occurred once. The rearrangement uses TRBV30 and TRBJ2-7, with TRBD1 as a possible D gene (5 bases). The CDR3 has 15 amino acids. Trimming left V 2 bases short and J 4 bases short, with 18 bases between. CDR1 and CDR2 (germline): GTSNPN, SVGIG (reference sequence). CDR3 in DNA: TGTGCCTGGAGTTCTCCTGCAGGGATCGGATACGAGCAGTACTTC. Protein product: CAWSSPAGIGYEQYF.

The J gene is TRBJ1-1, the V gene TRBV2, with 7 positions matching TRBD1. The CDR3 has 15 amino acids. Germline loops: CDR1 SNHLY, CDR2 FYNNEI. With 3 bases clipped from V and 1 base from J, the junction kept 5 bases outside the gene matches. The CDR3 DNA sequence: TGTGCCAGCAGTGAGCCCCACAGGGGGAACACTGAAGCTTTCTTT. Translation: CASSEPHRGNTEAFF.

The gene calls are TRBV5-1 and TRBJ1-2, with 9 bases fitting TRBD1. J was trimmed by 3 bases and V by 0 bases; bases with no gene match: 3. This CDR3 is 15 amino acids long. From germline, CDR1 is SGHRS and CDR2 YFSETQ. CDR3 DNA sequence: TGCGCCAGCAGCTTGGAAACAGGGGGCCACTATGGCTACACCTTC. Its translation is CASSLETGGHYGYTF.

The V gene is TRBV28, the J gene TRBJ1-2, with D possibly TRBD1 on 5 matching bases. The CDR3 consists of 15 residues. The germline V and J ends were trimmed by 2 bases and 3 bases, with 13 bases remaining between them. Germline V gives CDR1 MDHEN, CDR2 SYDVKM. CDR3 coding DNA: TGTGCCAGCAGTTTAAAAGGGGCGACGTACTATGGCTACACCTTC. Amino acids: CASSLKGATYYGYTF.

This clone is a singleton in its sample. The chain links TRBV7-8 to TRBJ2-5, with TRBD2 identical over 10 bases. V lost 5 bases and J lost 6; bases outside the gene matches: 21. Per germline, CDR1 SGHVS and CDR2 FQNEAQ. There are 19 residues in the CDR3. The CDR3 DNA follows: TGTGCCAGCAGCCTAGATGCGTGGTCAGCTAGCGGGAGTAGAAAGACCCAGTACTTC. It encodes CASSLDAWSASGSRKTQYF.

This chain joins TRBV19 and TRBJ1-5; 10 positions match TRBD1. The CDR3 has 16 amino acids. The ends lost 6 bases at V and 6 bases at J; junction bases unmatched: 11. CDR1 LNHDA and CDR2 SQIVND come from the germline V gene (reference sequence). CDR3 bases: TGTGCCAGTAGACGGGAGGACAGGGGGAAGGGTCAGCCCCAGCATTTT. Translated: CASRREDRGKGQPQHF.